This note documents a single TCR beta chain sequence. Its antigen is as yet unknown. The CDR3 loop spans 15 amino acids. Germline CDR1 MGHDK, CDR2 SYGVNS. The ends lost 6 bases at V and 0 bases at J; junction bases unmatched: 4. Profiling relied on immunoSEQ multiplex PCR, and the TCRdb table lists in-frame clones only, not all of them. This table holds 39,000 or so clones, roughly nine tenths found once. This entry comes from a study of neoadjuvant nivolumab and ipilimumab in lung cancer. The study's findings and limits: TCR receptors were sequenced in few samples. Pretherapy blood TCR richness correlated positively with resected tumor richness.

This clonotype was sampled from an adult with non-small cell lung cancer. The sequencing used peripheral blood, collected before neoadjuvant nivolumab, alone or with ipilimumab. V gene TRBV25-1 combines with J gene TRBJ2-2; 7 bases map to TRBD1. The CDR3 coding sequence is TGTGCCAGCAGACCCGGGACAGCGAACACCGGGGAGCTGTTTTTT. Translated: CASRPGTANTGELFF.